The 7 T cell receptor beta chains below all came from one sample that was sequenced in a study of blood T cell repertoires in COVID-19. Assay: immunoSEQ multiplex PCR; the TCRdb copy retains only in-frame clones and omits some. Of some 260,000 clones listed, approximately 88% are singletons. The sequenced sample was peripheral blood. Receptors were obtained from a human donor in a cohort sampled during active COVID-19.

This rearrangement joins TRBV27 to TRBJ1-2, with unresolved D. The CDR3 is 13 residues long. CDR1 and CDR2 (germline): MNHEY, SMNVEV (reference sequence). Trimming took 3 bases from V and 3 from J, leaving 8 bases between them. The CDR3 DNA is TGTGCCAGCAGTTTCAAAGCGGACTATGGCTACACCTTC. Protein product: CASSFKADYGYTF.

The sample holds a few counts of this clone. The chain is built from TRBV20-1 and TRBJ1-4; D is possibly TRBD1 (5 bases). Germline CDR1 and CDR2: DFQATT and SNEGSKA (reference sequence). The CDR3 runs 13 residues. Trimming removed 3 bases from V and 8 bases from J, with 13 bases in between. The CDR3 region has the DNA TGCAGTGCTAGTTCAGGGATTGGAGAAAAACTGTTTTTT. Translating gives CSASSGIGEKLFF.

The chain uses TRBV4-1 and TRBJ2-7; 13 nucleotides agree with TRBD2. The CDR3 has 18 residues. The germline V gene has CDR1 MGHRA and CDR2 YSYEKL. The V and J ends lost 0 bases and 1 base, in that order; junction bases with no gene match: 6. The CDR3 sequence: CASSQDGLAGDVSYEQYF. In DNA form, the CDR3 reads TGCGCCAGCAGCCAAGATGGACTAGCGGGAGATGTGTCCTACGAGCAGTACTTC.

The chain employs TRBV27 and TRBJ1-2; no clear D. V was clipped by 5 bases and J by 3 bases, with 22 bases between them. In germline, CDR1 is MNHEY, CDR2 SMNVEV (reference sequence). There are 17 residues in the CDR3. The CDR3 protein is CASSPDHNYGVYYGYTF. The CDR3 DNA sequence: TGTGCCAGCAGTCCCGACCACAACTATGGTGTGTACTATGGCTACACCTTC.

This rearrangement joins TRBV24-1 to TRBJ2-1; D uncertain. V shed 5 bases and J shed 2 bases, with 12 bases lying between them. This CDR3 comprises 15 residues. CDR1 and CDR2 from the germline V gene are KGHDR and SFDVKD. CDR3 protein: CATSARPSAYNEQFF. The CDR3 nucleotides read TGTGCCACCAGTGCTCGACCCAGCGCCTACAATGAGCAGTTCTTC.

CDR3 sequence reads: CATSDVDRSHGYTF. The CDR3 coding sequence is TGTGCCACCAGTGATGTGGACAGGTCGCATGGCTACACCTTC. J is TRBJ1-2 and V is TRBV24-1; TRBD1 agrees at 7 bases. This CDR3 has 14 amino acids. Germline assignment: CDR1 KGHDR and CDR2 SFDVKD. V gave up 3 bases and J gave up 6 bases; unmatched junction bases: 6.

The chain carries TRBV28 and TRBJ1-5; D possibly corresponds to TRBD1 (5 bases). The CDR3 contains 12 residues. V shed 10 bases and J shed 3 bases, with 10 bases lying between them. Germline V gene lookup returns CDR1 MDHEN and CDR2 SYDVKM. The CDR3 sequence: CAMGGNNQPQHF. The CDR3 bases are TGTGCCATGGGGGGGAACAATCAGCCCCAGCATTTT.